This record covers a single T cell receptor beta chain. The target antigen is unknown. This sample stems from a study of T cells in Graves' hyperthyroidism and ophthalmopathy. Researchers amplified the TCR beta CDR3 regions from RNA transcripts. The HTBI primer set drove a first-round RT-PCR of the TCR CDR3. TCRdb ran MiXCR on the multiplex PCR reads and lists one entry per CDR3 protein. This sample has more than 500,000 distinct CDR3 sequences; more than 45% occur once, and the top ten carry roughly 19%. Broader study findings: Using 13 V-J features, a model discriminated ophthalmopathy from stable hyperthyroidism. Ophthalmopathy was identified by the model a median around 5.9 months ahead of onset.

Each diagnosis was grounded in clinical symptoms, serum thyroxine and TRAb, thyroid ultrasound, and orbital computed tomography. Between the trimmed V and J ends, which lost 3 bases and 2 bases, there was a span of 11 bases. Germline lookup yields CDR1 LNHNV and CDR2 YYDKDF (reference sequence). This CDR3 region has 14 residues. The clonotype comes from an adult woman with Graves' disease, either hyperthyroidism or ophthalmopathy (not recorded which). This rearrangement joins TRBV15 to TRBJ2-7; TRBD1 is a possible D gene (8 bases). The sample comprised peripheral blood or thyroid tissue (not recorded which). This CDR3 reads CATSSTGGAYEQYF. In nucleotides, the CDR3 is TGTGCCACCAGCAGCACAGGGGGGGCCTACGAGCAGTACTTC.